This entry lists 10 T cell receptor beta chains sequenced from one sample in a study of cytomegalovirus exposure and HLA in healthy donors. The PCR used 60 Vbeta and 13 Jbeta primers. Sequencing used immunoSEQ multiplex PCR; TCRdb keeps in-frame clones, though not all of them. The profile shows roughly 150,000 clones, about 70% of them singletons. The sample was PBMCs. The source of these receptors is a male donor in good health and CMV-seronegative.

The J gene is TRBJ1-3, the V gene TRBV7-8; TRBD1 might be the D (5 bases). The CDR3 consists of 18 residues. Germline V gives CDR1 SGHVS, CDR2 FQNEAQ. Trimming shortened V by 5 bases and J by 1 base, and 21 bases separated the two germline ends. The CDR3 DNA reads as TGTGCCAGCAGCGTGGCCCTGGGACTCTTAAAATCTGGAAACACCATATATTTT. Translation: CASSVALGLLKSGNTIYF.

J is TRBJ2-5 and V is TRBV5-4; 9 positions agree with TRBD2. CDR1 is SGHNT and CDR2 is YYREEE in the germline V gene (reference sequence). J was trimmed by 2 bases and V by 4 bases; bases with no gene match: 9. The CDR3 length is 16 residues. Written as DNA, the CDR3 is TGTGCCAGCAGCCCGCGCCAGGCGGGGGGGCAAGAGACCCAGTACTTC. It encodes CASSPRQAGGQETQYF. Looking up the rest from reference TRBV5-4 and TRBJ2-5 gives the full variable domain: ETGVTQSPTHLIKTRGQQVTLRCSSQSGHNTVSWYQQALGQGPQFIFQYYREEENGRGNFPPRFSGLQFPNYSSELNVNALELDDSALYLCASSPRQAGGQETQYFGPGTRLLVL.

J is TRBJ1-5 and V is TRBV5-1; 9 bases align to TRBD1. The CDR3 length is 15 residues. With V trimmed by 4 bases and J by 7 bases, 9 bases remained unmatched. The germline V gene encodes CDR1 SGHRS and CDR2 YFSETQ. The CDR3 sequence: CASSPTGTGYQPQHF. Written as DNA, the CDR3 is TGCGCCAGCAGCCCCACCGGGACAGGGTACCAGCCCCAGCATTTT.

This clone was found a few times. This chain uses TRBV9 with TRBJ2-3; 7 bases line up with TRBD1. The CDR3 loop spans 15 amino acids. Germline V gene sequence: CDR1 SGDLS, CDR2 YYNGEE. V gave up 1 base and J gave up 5 bases; unmatched junction bases: 7. The CDR3: CASSVRGQGEDTQYF. Written as DNA, the CDR3 is TGTGCCAGCAGCGTAAGGGGGCAGGGTGAAGATACGCAGTATTTT.

This clone was seen once. The V and J genes are TRBV7-9 and TRBJ2-7, with 10 bases aligning to TRBD1. Germline lookup yields CDR1 SEHNR and CDR2 FQNEAQ (reference sequence). With 5 bases clipped from V and 7 bases from J, the junction kept 14 bases outside the gene matches. The CDR3 consists of 16 residues. The CDR3 here is CASSARKTGGAEEQYF. In DNA, the CDR3 is TGTGCCAGCAGCGCAAGAAAGACAGGGGGCGCCGAGGAGCAGTACTTC.

This CDR3 reads CASSEGQGFDEQYF. CDR3 DNA sequence: TGTGCCAGCAGTGAAGGACAGGGATTCGACGAGCAGTACTTC. The gene calls are TRBV6-1 and TRBJ2-7; the match to TRBD1 covers 7 bases. Trimming cost V 1 base and J 5 bases; bases outside gene matches: 5. The CDR3 is 14 amino acids. Germline CDR1 is MNHNS and CDR2 is SASEGT.

The V gene is TRBV27, the J gene TRBJ1-2; perhaps TRBD1 as D (6 bases). Germline CDR1 is MNHEY and CDR2 is SMNVEV (reference sequence). Trimming shortened V by 3 bases and J by 0 bases, and 11 bases separated the two germline ends. This CDR3 region has 15 residues. CDR3 nucleotides: TGTGCCAGCAGTTTGAGACAGGCGGCTAACTATGGCTACACCTTC. It codes for CASSLRQAANYGYTF.

The rearrangement uses TRBV11-3 and TRBJ2-3; D might be TRBD2 (5 bases). V was cut by 0 bases and J by 0 bases, with 7 bases left in between. The CDR3 has 15 amino acids. Germline CDR1 is SGHNT and CDR2 is YENEEA. This chain's CDR3 is CASSLDGGSTDTQYF. The CDR3 DNA reads TGTGCCAGCAGCTTAGATGGCGGGAGCACAGATACGCAGTATTTT.

This clone was seen a few times. The rearrangement joins TRBV4-1 to TRBJ2-3; 12 nucleotides line up with TRBD2. The germline V gene has CDR1 MGHRA and CDR2 YSYEKL. J gave up 2 bases and V 3 bases, and 9 bases lay outside the gene matches. There are 18 residues in the CDR3. The CDR3 protein is CASSHPQASGRATDTQYF. As DNA, the CDR3 is TGCGCCAGCAGCCACCCTCAGGCTAGCGGGAGGGCCACAGATACGCAGTATTTT.

The chain recombines TRBV19 with TRBJ1-5, with D unresolved. Per the germline V gene, CDR1 is LNHDA and CDR2 is SQIVND (reference sequence). This CDR3 has 14 amino acids. Trimming removed 5 bases from V and 5 bases from J, with 13 bases in between. The CDR3 coding sequence is TGTGCCAGTAGTGCCCGCGAGGCCCATCAGCCCCAGCATTTT. Its translation: CASSAREAHQPQHF.